This TCR beta chain was recovered during a study of blood T cell repertoires in COVID-19. Study overall: Samples taken during acute and convalescent COVID-19 were collected in the United States, Italy and Spain. T cells, B-cell-depleted T cells, or PBMCs provided the cDNA or gDNA that served as material.

Cohorts were based on clinical histories the participants reported. In the original processing: Estimates of nucleated cell counts were drawn from the amplification of reference gene primers. Sequenced by immunoSEQ multiplex PCR; TCRdb stores in-frame clones only, minus some. V, J and clone size were drawn from that table, and D and trimming were deduced from the DNA. The table shows around 400,000 clones, with about nine tenths occurring only once. The TCR comes from a woman aged 30 to 39 who had recovered from COVID-19. The sample comprised PBMCs or T cells enriched from blood (not recorded which).

CDR3 DNA sequence: TGCGCCAGCAGCTTTTGGGACAGCCAAGAGGGCCAGTACTTC. It specifies CASSFWDSQEGQYF. The chain couples TRBV5-1 to TRBJ2-5; 7 bases fit TRBD1. Per the germline V gene, CDR1 is SGHRS and CDR2 is YFSETQ. Trimming cost V 2 bases and J 10 bases; bases outside gene matches: 11. The CDR3 spans 14 residues. The entire variable domain, with the rest obtained from reference TRBV5-1 and TRBJ2-5, is as follows: KAGVTQTPRYLIKTRGQQVTLSCSPISGHRSVSWYQQTPGQGLQFLFEYFSETQRNKGNFPGRFSGRQFSNSRSEMNVSTLELGDSALYLCASSFWDSQEGQYFGPGTRLLVL.